The 9 T cell receptor beta chains below come from one sample, sequenced in a study of cytomegalovirus exposure and HLA in healthy donors. The PCR used 60 Vbeta and 13 Jbeta primers. Sequenced by immunoSEQ multiplex PCR; TCRdb stores in-frame clones only, minus some. Of around 99,000 clones in the sample, about 86% were seen once. The sample taken for sequencing was PBMCs. These receptors all come from a woman in her 30s in good health and CMV-seronegative.

This rearrangement joins TRBV28 to TRBJ1-2; D may be TRBD1 (6 bases). The CDR3 extends over 18 amino acids. V was pared by 8 bases and J by 2 bases, with 27 bases between. Looked up from germline, CDR1 is MDHEN and CDR2 is SYDVKM. CDR3 DNA sequence: TGTGCCAGCTTAATAGGGGGGGGAGTCGGGAGTGCGAACTATGGCTACACCTTC. It codes for CASLIGGGVGSANYGYTF.

This chain links TRBV9 with TRBJ2-7; 10 bases agree with TRBD1. Germline values: CDR1 SGDLS, CDR2 YYNGEE. V gave up 4 bases and J gave up 4 bases; unmatched junction bases: 5. This CDR3 has 14 amino acids. The CDR3 protein is CASSPGDRGYEQYF. The CDR3 DNA sequence: TGTGCCAGCAGCCCGGGGGACAGGGGTTACGAGCAGTACTTC.

This clone was seen only once. V gene TRBV30 combines with J gene TRBJ2-7, with TRBD2 matching over 8 bases. The CDR3 spans 14 residues. The ends lost 1 base at V and 6 bases at J; junction bases unmatched: 8. Germline V lookup: CDR1 GTSNPN, CDR2 SVGIG (reference sequence). CDR3: CAWSATQTSAEQYF. Written as DNA, the CDR3 is TGTGCCTGGAGTGCGACCCAGACTAGCGCCGAGCAGTACTTC.

The rearrangement uses TRBV4-2 and TRBJ2-7; tentative D call: TRBD1 (6 bases). Germline CDR1 reads LGHNA; CDR2 reads YNFKEQ. This CDR3 contains 14 residues. V shed 3 bases and J shed 3 bases, with 12 bases lying between them. The DNA of the CDR3 is TGTGCCAGCAGCCATACCGGGACAAGCTACGAGCAGTACTTC. Residues: CASSHTGTSYEQYF.

V gene TRBV29-1 combines with J gene TRBJ1-2, with 7 bases aligning to TRBD1. Per germline, CDR1 SQVTM and CDR2 ANQGSEA. The CDR3 has 13 residues. V shed 7 bases and J 0 bases; nucleotides not matched to a gene: 5. The CDR3 is CSAGTAANYGYTF. CDR3 nucleotide sequence: TGCAGCGCAGGGACAGCAGCTAACTATGGCTACACCTTC.

The chain is built from TRBV5-4 and TRBJ2-7; perhaps TRBD2 as D (6 bases). Deletions cut 2 bases from V and 1 base from J, with 10 bases between. CDR1 is SGHNT and CDR2 is YYREEE in the germline V gene (reference sequence). The CDR3 has 14 residues. This CDR3 is CASSLYGSSYEQYF. The CDR3 DNA is TGTGCCAGCAGCTTATACGGGAGTTCCTACGAGCAGTACTTC.

The V and J genes are TRBV18 and TRBJ2-7, with TRBD2 matching over 11 bases. V shed 3 bases, J shed 1 base, and the junction held 2 bases outside the gene matches. CDR3 size: 15 residues. Germline lookup yields CDR1 KGHSH and CDR2 LQKENI. The CDR3 nucleotides read TGTGCCAGCTCACCCACTAGCGGGAGTTCCTACGAGCAGTACTTC. Translating it yields CASSPTSGSSYEQYF.

The rearrangement links TRBV7-2 to TRBJ1-2; 7 bases are shared with TRBD1. With V trimmed by 5 bases and J by 8 bases, 11 bases remained unmatched. The length of the CDR3 is 14 residues. Germline V CDR1 and CDR2: SGHTA, FQGNSA. CDR3 loop: CASSQIDRVDGYTF. CDR3 nucleotides: TGTGCCAGCAGCCAGATCGACAGGGTAGACGGCTACACCTTC.

The chain links TRBV2 to TRBJ2-7; 15 positions match TRBD2. There are 14 residues in the CDR3. Germline lookup yields CDR1 SNHLY and CDR2 FYNNEI. Trimming took 4 bases from V and 7 from J; bases not matched to a gene: 2. The CDR3 loop is CASSGTSGRAEQYF. Written as DNA, the CDR3 is TGTGCCAGCAGTGGGACTAGCGGGAGGGCGGAGCAGTACTTC.